The rows below give T cell receptor beta chains drawn from one sample of a study of blood T cell repertoires in COVID-19. The repertoire was sequenced with immunoSEQ multiplex PCR; TCRdb's copy has only in-frame clones and lacks some. The table records fewer than 250,000 clones, almost 85% of them present only once. Sequences were obtained from peripheral blood. The receptors shown here come from a woman aged 40 to 50 with acute or convalescent COVID-19. The CDR3 runs from the conserved cysteine through the conserved F or W. A D gene is named only where the DNA matches it firmly. Rows may omit the clone size; those that give it use once, few, many or a size class.

13,TRBV5-5,.,.,TRBJ2-3,CASNQLATDTQYF,TGTGCCAGCAACCAACTAGCTACAGATACGCAGTATTTT
12,TRBV6-2/TRBV6-3,.,TRBD1,TRBJ2-7,CASSSDRVEQYF,TGTGCCAGCAGCTCCGACAGGGTCGAGCAGTACTTC
18,TRBV6-2/TRBV6-3,.,.,TRBJ2-3,CASSPNSNTGDSTDTQYF,TGTGCCAGCAGTCCGAACTCCAATACAGGAGATAGCACAGATACGCAGTATTTT
15,TRBV28,few,.,TRBJ1-5,CASRTTDLSNQPQHF,TGTGCCAGCAGAACGACAGACCTTAGCAATCAGCCCCAGCATTTT
12,TRBV12-3/TRBV12-4,.,.,TRBJ2-5,CASSLRGETQYF,TGTGCCAGCAGTTTACGGGGGGAGACCCAGTACTTC
16,TRBV10-3,.,TRBD1,TRBJ2-3,CAISETGGSGTDTQYF,TGTGCCATCAGTGAGACAGGGGGCAGTGGCACAGATACGCAGTATTTT
14,TRBV2,.,.,TRBJ2-7,CASRERDINYEQYF,TGTGCCAGCAGGGAAAGGGACATAAATTACGAGCAGTACTTC
16,TRBV5-1,.,.,TRBJ2-1,CASSLLLNLEDREQFF,TGCGCCAGCAGCTTGTTGCTTAACCTAGAGGATCGAGAGCAGTTCTTC
15,TRBV6-2/TRBV6-3,.,.,TRBJ2-1,CASSWGDRDGNEQFF,TGTGCCAGCAGCTGGGGGGACCGGGATGGGAATGAGCAGTTCTTC
14,TRBV5-1,.,TRBD2,TRBJ2-3,CASSPGGVADTQYF,TGCGCCAGCAGCCCGGGGGGGGTGGCAGATACGCAGTATTTT
14,TRBV10-2,once,.,TRBJ2-7,CASSERGGGYEQYF,TGCGCCAGCAGTGAGAGGGGAGGCGGCTACGAGCAGTACTTC
13,TRBV20-1,.,TRBD1,TRBJ2-3,CSASDRGRDTQYF,TGCAGTGCTAGTGACAGGGGCAGAGATACGCAGTATTTT
16,TRBV7-3,.,TRBD2,TRBJ2-2,CASSSTSGGRTGELFF,TGTGCCAGCAGCTCGACAAGCGGGGGGCGAACCGGGGAGCTGTTTTTT
14,TRBV9,.,TRBD1,TRBJ2-3,CASSPETGGDTQYF,TGTGCCAGCAGCCCTGAGACAGGGGGTGATACGCAGTATTTT
15,TRBV5-1,.,.,TRBJ2-2,CASSLVDRNTGELFF,TGCGCCAGCAGCTTGGTTGACAGAAACACCGGGGAGCTGTTTTTT
15,TRBV5-1,.,.,TRBJ2-1,CASSPSGDTYNEQFF,TGCGCCAGCAGCCCCTCAGGGGACACCTACAATGAGCAGTTCTTC
14,TRBV7-6,.,TRBD1,TRBJ2-1,CASSPTGSGREQFF,TGTGCCAGCAGCCCGACAGGGTCAGGTCGTGAGCAGTTCTTC
16,TRBV13,few,TRBD2,TRBJ2-3,CASSLPSGGSPDTQYF,TGTGCCAGCAGCTTACCGTCGGGGGGGAGCCCAGATACGCAGTATTTT
14,TRBV4-2,.,.,TRBJ2-3,CASSQRTGGDTQYF,TGTGCCAGCAGCCAAAGGACTGGAGGGGATACGCAGTATTTT
18,TRBV23-1,.,.,TRBJ1-2,CASSQKVRSIIRNYGYTF,TGCGCCAGCAGTCAAAAGGTCAGGTCCATTATAAGGAACTATGGCTACACCTTC
17,TRBV6-2/TRBV6-3,.,.,TRBJ2-3,CASSGTRGRGYTDTQYF,TGTGCCAGCAGTGGGACCAGGGGGCGGGGGTACACAGATACGCAGTATTTT
14,TRBV5-4,.,.,TRBJ2-1,CASSLVAPANEQFF,TGTGCCAGCAGCTTGGTAGCGCCTGCCAATGAGCAGTTCTTC
13,TRBV11-3,.,TRBD2,TRBJ2-7,CASSPAGGARQYF,TGTGCCAGCAGCCCGGCGGGGGGGGCCCGGCAGTACTTC
17,TRBV5-1,.,TRBD2,TRBJ2-3,CASSLEERGGVPDTQYF,TGCGCCAGCAGCTTGGAAGAACGCGGGGGGGTCCCAGATACGCAGTATTTT
14,TRBV19,.,.,TRBJ1-1,CASSIELKNTEAFF,TGTGCCAGTAGTATAGAATTAAAGAACACTGAAGCTTTCTTT
17,TRBV3-1/TRBV3-2,.,TRBD2,TRBJ2-7,CASSQARTSGRKNEQYF,TGTGCCAGCAGCCAAGCGAGGACTAGCGGGAGAAAGAACGAGCAGTACTTC
17,TRBV24-1,.,.,TRBJ1-5,CATSGGGKGLDSQPQHF,TGTGCCACCAGTGGCGGAGGCAAAGGGCTCGATAGTCAGCCCCAGCATTTT
16,TRBV19,.,TRBD1,TRBJ1-1,CASSIARTGPAIEAFF,TGTGCCAGTAGTATAGCCCGGACAGGCCCCGCAATTGAAGCTTTCTTT
15,TRBV18,.,.,TRBJ2-7,CASSPRHLKDYEQYF,TGTGCCAGCTCACCAAGACATTTAAAAGATTACGAGCAGTACTTC
13,TRBV27,few,TRBD1,TRBJ1-2,CASRQNRGRGYTF,TGTGCCAGCAGGCAGAACAGGGGACGTGGCTACACCTTC
14,TRBV16,few,.,TRBJ1-1,CASSQSTGTTEAFF,TGTGCCAGCAGCCAATCCACAGGGACCACTGAAGCTTTCTTT
13,TRBV5-1,.,.,TRBJ1-1,CASSLAWGLEAFF,TGCGCCAGCAGCTTGGCGTGGGGGCTGGAGGCTTTCTTT
14,TRBV3-1/TRBV3-2,.,TRBD1,TRBJ1-2,CASSQGQGVSGYTF,TGTGCCAGCAGCCAGGGACAGGGTGTGAGCGGCTACACCTTC
14,TRBV15,.,.,TRBJ2-3,CATSRDSNTDTQYF,TGTGCCACCAGCAGAGATAGCAACACAGATACGCAGTATTTT
17,TRBV3-1/TRBV3-2,.,TRBD1,TRBJ2-5,CASSPQAQQGAGETQYF,TGTGCCAGCAGCCCTCAAGCCCAGCAGGGGGCAGGGGAGACCCAGTACTTC
13,TRBV9,.,.,TRBJ1-1,CASSPLLNTEAFF,TGTGCCAGCAGCCCCCTGTTGAACACTGAAGCTTTCTTT
13,TRBV12-3/TRBV12-4,.,TRBD1,TRBJ1-2,CASSPDRDRGYTF,TGTGCCAGCAGCCCTGACAGGGACCGAGGCTACACCTTC
15,TRBV6-5,.,.,TRBJ2-7,CASSYRGGGTYEQYF,TGTGCCAGCAGCTACAGGGGCGGCGGGACCTACGAGCAGTACTTC
13,TRBV30,once,.,TRBJ2-2,CAWSGEFTGELFF,TGTGCCTGGAGTGGAGAATTCACCGGGGAGCTGTTTTTT
13,TRBV7-9,once,.,TRBJ1-1,CASSFLYEREAFF,TGTGCCAGCAGCTTCCTCTACGAGAGAGAAGCTTTCTTT
15,TRBV11-3,.,.,TRBJ2-3,CASSLTAHRGDTQYF,TGTGCCAGCAGCTTAACCGCTCATCGGGGAGATACGCAGTATTTT
15,TRBV6-6,.,TRBD1,TRBJ1-1,CASSYPTGTNTEAFF,TGTGCCAGCAGTTATCCGACAGGGACGAACACTGAAGCTTTCTTT
15,TRBV6-6,.,TRBD1,TRBJ1-6,CASSFGTGEHSPLHF,TGTGCCAGCAGTTTCGGGACAGGGGAACATTCACCCCTCCACTTT
14,TRBV19,.,.,TRBJ1-2,CASSEGLLGYGYTF,TGTGCCAGTAGCGAGGGACTTTTGGGCTATGGCTACACCTTC
14,TRBV11-2,.,.,TRBJ2-1,CASSSTSGGAEQFF,TGTGCCAGCAGCTCTACCTCCGGAGGAGCTGAGCAGTTCTTC
13,TRBV5-1,.,.,TRBJ2-7,CASSSQETGVQYF,TGCGCCAGCAGCTCGCAGGAAACGGGGGTTCAGTACTTC
14,TRBV2,.,.,TRBJ1-2,CASSLDSPFYGYTF,TGTGCCAGCAGCTTGGACAGTCCCTTCTATGGCTACACCTTC
14,TRBV25-1,.,.,TRBJ1-1,CATRASGGKAEAFF,TGTGCCACCAGGGCCTCGGGAGGGAAAGCCGAAGCTTTCTTT
16,TRBV5-1,.,TRBD1,TRBJ1-2,CASSLELGTGAYGYTF,TGCGCCAGCAGCTTGGAATTAGGGACAGGGGCCTATGGCTACACCTTC
13,TRBV12-5,.,.,TRBJ1-2,CASGLFPGAGYTF,TGTGCTAGTGGTTTATTTCCAGGGGCTGGCTACACCTTC
12,TRBV29-1,.,.,TRBJ2-4,CSVEEEKNIQYF,TGCAGCGTTGAGGAGGAAAAAAACATTCAGTACTTC
15,TRBV15,.,.,TRBJ1-5,CATSLRRTGRRPQHF,TGTGCCACCAGCCTAAGGCGTACAGGTCGTCGGCCCCAGCATTTT
12,TRBV30,.,TRBD1,TRBJ2-3,CASGTGGNTQYF,TGTGCCTCGGGGACAGGGGGGAATACGCAGTATTTT
13,TRBV4-1,.,.,TRBJ2-3,CASSQGAGDTQYF,TGCGCCAGCAGCCAGGGGGCGGGAGATACGCAGTATTTT
15,TRBV7-9,.,.,TRBJ1-4,CASISERTDGEKLFF,TGTGCCAGCATAAGTGAGCGAACCGACGGTGAAAAACTGTTTTTT
13,TRBV6-4,.,TRBD1,TRBJ2-1,CASSFGQEGEQFF,TGTGCCAGCAGTTTTGGACAGGAAGGTGAGCAGTTCTTC
15,TRBV5-1,.,.,TRBJ2-1,CASSPVITGYNEQFF,TGCGCCAGCAGCCCAGTAATTACGGGTTACAATGAGCAGTTCTTC
17,TRBV19,.,.,TRBJ2-1,CASSIFPGSPPYNEQFF,TGTGCCAGTAGTATTTTCCCCGGGAGCCCCCCCTACAATGAGCAGTTCTTC
16,TRBV28,few,TRBD1,TRBJ1-5,CASSPRTGEAIQPQHF,TGTGCCAGCAGTCCCAGGACAGGGGAGGCCATCCAGCCCCAGCATTTT